This passage covers 6 T cell receptor beta chains from one sample sequenced in a study of OX40 agonist ivuxolimab in advanced cancers. Libraries were prepared through the immunoSEQ multiplex PCR assay. The table was pulled from immuneACCESS by TCRdb, which kept in-frame rearrangements only. Such tables lose some clones; where checked, under half of the loss comes from unresolved V genes, and the rest has no known cause. The sample table holds approximately 33,000 clones, of which around 90% were seen once. Of the sample, approximately 10% falls within the top ten clones. Sample: CD4+ or CD8+ T cells sorted from blood, taken in a trial of the OX40 agonist ivuxolimab. These receptors all stem from an adult with an advanced solid tumor such as melanoma, head and neck, liver or kidney cancer.

The chain employs TRBV28 and TRBJ1-5; 8 nucleotides agree with TRBD1. Germline CDR1 reads MDHEN; CDR2 reads SYDVKM. The CDR3 is made up of 14 amino acids. Trimming removed 6 bases from V and 5 bases from J; junction bases left unmatched: 6. CDR3 nucleotide sequence: TGTGCCAGCAGCTTTGACAGGGGATATCAGCCCCAGCATTTT. This sequence encodes CASSFDRGYQPQHF.

CDR3 nucleotides: TGTGCCAGCAGCTCTAGCGGGAGAGGAAACAATGAGCAGTTCTTC. Translating it yields CASSSSGRGNNEQFF. The genes are TRBV11-3 and TRBJ2-1; 10 nucleotides align to TRBD2. Germline CDR1 SGHNT, CDR2 YENEEA. Trimming cost V 4 bases and J 5 bases; bases outside gene matches: 5. The CDR3 has 15 amino acids.

With respect to this clone: Different DNA sequences within this sample yield the same CDR3. This rearrangement joins TRBV4-1 to TRBJ1-1, with D possibly TRBD1 on 5 matching bases. The ends were cut back, 0 bases at V and 3 bases at J, with 11 bases in the middle. CDR3 size: 15 residues. Germline-derived CDR1 and CDR2 are MGHRA and YSYEKL. The CDR3 reads CASSQEVTGDTEAFF. The CDR3 DNA follows: TGCGCCAGCAGCCAAGAGGTTACAGGAGACACTGAAGCTTTCTTT.

This clone showed up just a few times. The gene calls are TRBV5-6 and TRBJ2-3, with D unclear. This CDR3 has 17 amino acids. Deletions cut 1 base from V and 0 bases from J, with 15 bases between. Germline CDR1 SGHDT, CDR2 YYEEEE. The CDR3 is CASSLNLPTISTDTQYF. CDR3 DNA sequence: TGTGCCAGCAGCTTGAACCTTCCAACCATTAGCACAGATACGCAGTATTTT.

J is TRBJ2-1 and V is TRBV11-2, with 9 bases lining up with TRBD1. Germline V gene lookup returns CDR1 SGHAT and CDR2 FQNNGV. This CDR3 contains 16 residues. V shed 5 bases, J shed 6 bases, and the junction held 11 bases outside the gene matches. CDR3 in DNA: TGTGCCAGCAGCCCAGACCGGGACAGGGCCAGCAATGAGCAGTTCTTC. Its protein is CASSPDRDRASNEQFF.

This clone was observed a single time. The rearrangement links TRBV15 to TRBJ1-3, with no clear D. The CDR3 runs to 14 residues. Between the trimmed V and J ends, which lost 8 bases and 0 bases, there was a span of 11 bases. From germline, CDR1 is LNHNV and CDR2 YYDKDF (reference sequence). This CDR3 reads CATSLGSSGNTIYF. DNA of the CDR3: TGTGCCACCTCCCTAGGTAGCTCTGGAAACACCATATATTTT.